The rows below give T cell receptor beta chains drawn from one sample of a study of response to subunit inactivated influenza vaccine. From the RT-PCR reads, TCRdb called clonotypes with MiXCR, one entry per CDR3 protein. The sample lists about 520,000 distinct CDR3 sequences; approximately 7.3% were seen once. This material consisted of PBMCs from blood, taken less than 30 months after vaccination. These receptors came from a man aged 50 to 69 who received an inactivated influenza vaccine. CDR3s include the opening cysteine and the closing phenylalanine or tryptophan. D genes are given only for firm matches. Not every row has a clone size; where given, it reads once, few, many or a size class.

d_call: TRBD2; v_call: TRBV20-1; j_call: TRBJ2-3; clone_size: many; cdr3_aa: CSATSCGRARRTDTQYF; cdr3_nt: TGCAGTGCTACTTCTTGCGGGAGGGCCAGGCGCACAGATACGCAGTATTTT
d_call: TRBD1; v_call: TRBV6-2/TRBV6-3; j_call: TRBJ2-5; clone_size: -; cdr3_aa: CASSKTPDRGVVETQYF; cdr3_nt: TGTGCCAGCAGTAAAACCCCGGACAGGGGGGTGGTGGAGACCCAGTACTTC
d_call: -; v_call: TRBV19; j_call: TRBJ1-5; clone_size: -; cdr3_aa: CASSQGLDGQPQHF; cdr3_nt: TGTGCCAGTAGTCAGGGGCTGGACGGGCAGCCCCAGCATTTT
d_call: -; v_call: TRBV10-3; j_call: TRBJ1-2; clone_size: -; cdr3_aa: CAISVEGGYGYTF; cdr3_nt: TGTGCCATCAGTGTTGAGGGAGGCTATGGCTACACCTTC
d_call: -; v_call: TRBV25-1; j_call: TRBJ2-5; clone_size: few; cdr3_aa: CASSELRTETQYF; cdr3_nt: TGTGCCAGCAGTGAATTGAGAACGGAGACCCAGTACTTC
d_call: -; v_call: TRBV7-9; j_call: TRBJ1-1; clone_size: -; cdr3_aa: CASSFLSGGQEAFF; cdr3_nt: TGTGCCAGCAGCTTCCTCTCGGGGGGACAAGAAGCTTTCTTT
d_call: -; v_call: TRBV24-1; j_call: TRBJ2-5; clone_size: -; cdr3_aa: CATSDLRQASQETQYF; cdr3_nt: TGTGCCACCAGTGATTTGCGGCAGGCTTCCCAAGAGACCCAGTACTTC
d_call: TRBD2; v_call: TRBV5-1; j_call: TRBJ2-7; clone_size: many; cdr3_aa: CASSLTGGSSYEQYF; cdr3_nt: TGCGCCAGCAGCCTCACGGGGGGAAGTTCCTACGAGCAGTACTTC
d_call: TRBD1; v_call: TRBV20-1; j_call: TRBJ1-6; clone_size: many; cdr3_aa: CSAPYRGDNSPLHF; cdr3_nt: TGCAGTGCTCCGTACAGGGGGGATAATTCACCCCTCCACTTT
d_call: TRBD1; v_call: TRBV25-1; j_call: TRBJ2-2; clone_size: many; cdr3_aa: CASSKDRVAGELFF; cdr3_nt: TGTGCCAGCAGCAAAGACAGGGTAGCCGGGGAGCTGTTTTTT
d_call: -; v_call: TRBV29-1; j_call: TRBJ2-1; clone_size: few; cdr3_aa: CSVGRRLSSYNEQFF; cdr3_nt: TGCAGCGTTGGTCGTCGGTTGAGCTCCTACAATGAGCAGTTCTTC
d_call: -; v_call: TRBV3-1; j_call: TRBJ1-5; clone_size: -; cdr3_aa: CASSQDLPSTRGGNQPQHF; cdr3_nt: TGTGCCAGCAGCCAAGATCTTCCTTCGACCCGAGGTGGCAATCAGCCCCAGCATTTT
d_call: TRBD1; v_call: TRBV5-1; j_call: TRBJ2-7; clone_size: many; cdr3_aa: CASSIQGLSYEQYF; cdr3_nt: TGCGCCAGCAGCATACAGGGGTTATCCTACGAGCAGTACTTC
d_call: -; v_call: TRBV20-1; j_call: TRBJ2-3; clone_size: many; cdr3_aa: CSARLSDTQYF; cdr3_nt: TGCAGTGCGCGGCTTTCAGATACGCAGTATTTT
d_call: -; v_call: TRBV2; j_call: TRBJ2-1; clone_size: few; cdr3_aa: CASFRGRGGYNEQFF; cdr3_nt: TGTGCCAGCTTCCGAGGCAGGGGGGGCTACAATGAGCAGTTCTTC
d_call: -; v_call: TRBV7-9; j_call: TRBJ2-2; clone_size: few; cdr3_aa: CASSSKGSRTGELFF; cdr3_nt: TGTGCCAGCAGCTCGAAGGGTTCCAGAACCGGGGAGCTGTTTTTT
d_call: TRBD1; v_call: TRBV6-1; j_call: TRBJ2-7; clone_size: many; cdr3_aa: CASRGQGYYEQYF; cdr3_nt: TGTGCCAGCAGGGGACAGGGTTACTACGAGCAGTACTTC
d_call: -; v_call: TRBV28; j_call: TRBJ2-7; clone_size: many; cdr3_aa: CGFYSRGSSYEQYF; cdr3_nt: TGTGGGTTTTACTCGCGGGGTAGCTCCTACGAGCAGTACTTC
d_call: TRBD1; v_call: TRBV20-1; j_call: TRBJ2-1; clone_size: -; cdr3_aa: CSATTDRDSYNEQFF; cdr3_nt: TGCAGTGCTACAACCGACAGGGACTCCTACAATGAGCAGTTCTTC
d_call: -; v_call: TRBV7-8; j_call: TRBJ1-4; clone_size: many; cdr3_aa: CASSIATGEKLFF; cdr3_nt: TGTGCCAGCAGTATAGCGACTGGTGAAAAACTGTTTTTT
d_call: -; v_call: TRBV29-1; j_call: TRBJ2-2; clone_size: many; cdr3_aa: CSVARGLPGELFF; cdr3_nt: TGCAGCGTGGCCCGGGGCCTTCCCGGGGAGCTGTTTTTT
d_call: -; v_call: TRBV2; j_call: TRBJ2-7; clone_size: -; cdr3_aa: CASKGGRHTNYEQYF; cdr3_nt: TGTGCCAGCAAGGGAGGCCGGCACACCAACTACGAGCAGTACTTC
d_call: TRBD1; v_call: TRBV9; j_call: TRBJ2-7; clone_size: many; cdr3_aa: CASSAGQGPSEQYF; cdr3_nt: TGTGCCAGCAGCGCGGGACAGGGTCCCAGCGAGCAGTACTTC
d_call: -; v_call: TRBV3-1; j_call: TRBJ1-3; clone_size: few; cdr3_aa: CASSQGGLRGNTIYF; cdr3_nt: TGTGCCAGCAGCCAGGGGGGTCTAAGAGGAAACACCATATATTTT
d_call: -; v_call: TRBV7-2; j_call: TRBJ2-5; clone_size: many; cdr3_aa: CASSLGRGRQETQYF; cdr3_nt: TGTGCCAGCAGCTTAGGCAGGGGTCGGCAAGAGACCCAGTACTTC
d_call: -; v_call: TRBV12-3/TRBV12-4; j_call: TRBJ1-4; clone_size: -; cdr3_aa: CASSYASTNEKLFF; cdr3_nt: TGTGCCAGCAGTTACGCCTCAACTAATGAAAAACTGTTTTTT
d_call: -; v_call: TRBV7-9; j_call: TRBJ2-7; clone_size: few; cdr3_aa: CASSLGPQSSYEQYF; cdr3_nt: TGTGCCAGCAGCTTAGGGCCGCAAAGCTCCTACGAGCAGTACTTC
d_call: -; v_call: TRBV7-6; j_call: TRBJ2-1; clone_size: -; cdr3_aa: CASSPSIIDYEQFF; cdr3_nt: TGTGCCAGCAGCCCCTCCATTATCGACTATGAGCAGTTCTTC